A selection of T cell receptor beta chains follows, all from one sample in a study of blood T cell repertoires in COVID-19. TCRdb keeps only in-frame clones here, not all; method: immunoSEQ multiplex PCR. Seen here are about 49,000 clones, 80% to 85% observed once, and the top ten hold approximately 20%. Source material: peripheral blood. Every receptor here comes from a woman older than 75 with COVID-19, enrolled during active disease. Both conserved end residues are part of each CDR3. D genes are given only for firm matches. Size values are once, few and many counts, or a class for expanded clones, and some rows have none.

j_call d_call clone_size v_call cdr3_length cdr3_aa cdr3_nt
TRBJ1-2 TRBD1 . TRBV7-9 19 CASSPLAGQGMGWDYGYTF TGTGCCAGCAGCCCCTTGGCGGGACAGGGGATGGGTTGGGACTATGGCTACACCTTC
TRBJ1-4 . . TRBV18 16 CASSPPGTSTNEKLFF TGTGCCAGCTCACCACCAGGGACTTCAACTAATGAAAAACTGTTTTTT
TRBJ2-7 TRBD2 . TRBV27 8 CRGGEQYF TGTCGGGGGGGCGAGCAGTACTTC
TRBJ1-1 TRBD1 . TRBV19 14 CASSNPQGAMEAFF TGTGCCAGTAGTAACCCTCAGGGGGCAATGGAAGCTTTCTTT
TRBJ2-1 . . TRBV6-1 13 CASSEREYNEQFF TGTGCCAGCAGTGAACGAGAATACAATGAGCAGTTCTTC
TRBJ2-3 . once TRBV24-1 14 CATSDSVSADTQYF TGTGCCACCAGTGACTCGGTTTCGGCAGATACGCAGTATTTT
TRBJ1-5 . . TRBV4-1 15 CASSQDRGSSQPQHF TGCGCCAGCAGCCAAGATCGGGGGAGTAGTCAGCCCCAGCATTTT
TRBJ2-1 TRBD2 . TRBV27 15 CASSKAGGPYNEQFF TGTGCCAGCAGTAAAGCGGGAGGGCCCTACAATGAGCAGTTCTTC
TRBJ2-7 TRBD2 many TRBV29-1 15 CSVASALAASYEQYF TGCAGCGTCGCCTCCGCACTAGCGGCCTCCTACGAGCAGTACTTC
TRBJ1-3 . . TRBV6-5 15 CASSSPTKTGNTIYF TGTGCCAGCAGTTCCCCGACAAAGACTGGAAACACCATATATTTT
TRBJ1-5 . . TRBV6-5 14 CASSYGAAYQPQHF TGTGCCAGCAGTTACGGGGCAGCCTATCAGCCCCAGCATTTT
TRBJ2-5 . . TRBV10-1 13 CASSEGPKETQYF TGCGCCAGCAGTGAGGGCCCCAAGGAGACCCAGTACTTC
TRBJ2-1 . few TRBV6-5 15 CASTQGRHIGGEQFF TGTGCCAGCACCCAGGGGCGCCACATAGGGGGTGAGCAGTTCTTC
TRBJ2-1 . . TRBV20-1 11 CSASYYNEQFF TGCAGTGCTAGTTACTACAATGAGCAGTTCTTC
TRBJ1-1 TRBD1 . TRBV18 17 CASSLNDPGGVNTEAFF TGTGCCAGCTCACTAAATGACCCAGGGGGCGTGAACACTGAAGCTTTCTTT
TRBJ2-5 . . TRBV2 15 CASSGGDRNQETQYF TGTGCCAGCAGTGGGGGGGACAGAAACCAAGAGACCCAGTACTTC
TRBJ2-7 . . TRBV13 15 CASSLGGTPSYEQYF TGTGCCAGCAGCTTAGGGGGGACACCGTCCTACGAGCAGTACTTC
TRBJ2-1 TRBD1 . TRBV2 15 CASSDRTGGYNEQFF TGTGCCAGCAGTGATAGGACAGGGGGCTACAATGAGCAGTTCTTC
TRBJ1-3 . few TRBV19 16 CASSMRVGHSGNTIYF TGTGCCAGTAGTATGAGGGTCGGCCACTCTGGAAACACCATATATTTT
TRBJ1-2 . . TRBV9 14 CASSAMTGSDGYTF TGTGCCAGCAGCGCCATGACAGGATCGGATGGCTACACCTTC
TRBJ2-7 . . TRBV7-6 13 CASSTSGSYEQYF TGTGCCAGCAGCACCTCCGGCTCCTACGAGCAGTACTTC
TRBJ1-5 . . TRBV28 12 CASSLGYQPQHF TGTGCCAGCTCTCTCGGGTATCAGCCCCAGCATTTT
TRBJ2-1 TRBD1 once TRBV7-9 14 CASSRGQGWDEQFF TGTGCCAGCAGTAGGGGACAGGGGTGGGATGAGCAGTTCTTC
TRBJ1-2 . . TRBV28 12 CASSLTGYGYTF TGTGCCAGCAGTTTAACGGGGTATGGCTACACCTTC
TRBJ2-7 TRBD2 . TRBV7-9 13 CASSFAGGNEQYF TGTGCCAGCAGCTTCGCGGGAGGTAATGAGCAGTACTTC
TRBJ2-3 . . TRBV3-1/TRBV3-2 12 CASSQDRDWQYF TGTGCCAGCAGCCAAGATAGGGACTGGCAGTATTTT
TRBJ1-5 . . TRBV19 14 CVKMSEVGNQPQHF TGTGTTAAAATGTCAGAGGTTGGCAATCAGCCCCAGCATTTT
TRBJ2-7 TRBD2 few TRBV11-2 15 CASSPVAGATHEQYF TGTGCCAGCAGCCCAGTAGCGGGAGCGACCCACGAGCAGTACTTC
TRBJ2-7 . . TRBV28 13 CASSLSKGSEQYF TGTGCCAGCAGTTTATCCAAAGGGAGTGAGCAGTACTTC
TRBJ2-1 TRBD2 few TRBV29-1 15 CSVHGGLAGEGEQFF TGCAGCGTCCACGGGGGACTAGCGGGAGAAGGTGAGCAGTTCTTC
TRBJ2-6 TRBD1 once TRBV7-9 17 CASSGRDRDRGANVLTF TGTGCCAGCAGCGGACGGGACAGGGATCGTGGGGCCAACGTCCTGACTTTC
TRBJ2-7 TRBD2 few TRBV5-1 15 CASSLSAGGNYEQYF TGCGCCAGCAGCTTGTCAGCGGGAGGAAACTACGAGCAGTACTTC
TRBJ1-5 . . TRBV27 14 CASSSGNSNQPQHF TGTGCCAGCAGTTCCGGGAATAGCAATCAGCCCCAGCATTTT
TRBJ1-5 . . TRBV18 15 CASSPSGHFNQPQHF TGTGCCAGCTCACCATCTGGACACTTCAATCAGCCCCAGCATTTT
TRBJ1-2 TRBD1 . TRBV30 14 CAWLTGGNLYGYTF TGTGCCTGGCTGACAGGGGGGAACCTCTATGGCTACACCTTC
TRBJ1-2 . few TRBV6-6 14 CASSPRPGAYGYTF TGTGCCAGCAGCCCCCGACCAGGGGCCTATGGCTACACCTTC
TRBJ1-4 . once TRBV5-1 14 CASGPVATNEKLFF TGCGCCAGCGGGCCCGTTGCAACTAATGAAAAACTGTTTTTT
TRBJ1-3 TRBD1 . TRBV19 15 CASSSQGRTGNTIYF TGTGCCAGTAGTTCACAGGGGCGCACTGGAAACACCATATATTTT
TRBJ2-7 . . TRBV28 14 CASSGGLLNYEQYF TGTGCCAGCAGTGGGGGACTTCTCAACTACGAGCAGTACTTC
TRBJ2-1 TRBD2 . TRBV6-5 15 CASSRTSGRGNEQFF TGTGCCAGCAGTCGAACTAGCGGGAGGGGTAATGAGCAGTTCTTC
TRBJ2-7 TRBD1 . TRBV28 16 CASSFRSRGRAYEQYF TGTGCCAGCAGTTTCAGATCCAGGGGGCGCGCCTACGAGCAGTACTTC
TRBJ2-1 TRBD2 few TRBV3-1/TRBV3-2 14 CASSQVGQTGGQFF TGTGCCAGCAGCCAAGTGGGTCAGACGGGAGGTCAGTTCTTC
TRBJ1-6 TRBD1 . TRBV6-5 15 CASSLRQGGNSPLHF TGTGCCAGCAGTTTGCGACAGGGAGGTAATTCACCCCTCCACTTT
TRBJ1-1 . once TRBV27 11 CASSTVGVAFF TGTGCCAGCAGTACCGTGGGAGTCGCTTTCTTT
TRBJ2-1 TRBD2 . TRBV11-2 13 CASASGLGAEQFF TGTGCCAGCGCCTCGGGACTAGGTGCTGAGCAGTTCTTC
TRBJ1-2 . . TRBV19 19 CASSLLGGERIEGNYGYTF TGTGCCAGTAGCCTCCTTGGGGGCGAAAGGATTGAAGGTAACTATGGCTACACCTTC
TRBJ2-1 . . TRBV7-2 14 CASSSDRTYNEQFF TGTGCCAGCAGCTCGGACAGAACCTACAATGAGCAGTTCTTC
TRBJ1-3 . . TRBV28 15 CASSPPTYSGNTIYF TGTGCCAGCAGTCCTCCTACTTACTCTGGAAACACCATATATTTT
TRBJ2-7 TRBD1 . TRBV13 15 CASSLEGQGAVEQYF TGTGCCAGCAGCTTAGAGGGGCAGGGGGCAGTCGAGCAGTACTTC
TRBJ1-5 . . TRBV7-2 17 CASSHRASGRGNQPQHF TGTGCCAGCAGCCACCGAGCCTCAGGCCGAGGCAATCAGCCCCAGCATTTT
TRBJ2-2 . . TRBV12-3/TRBV12-4 13 CASSFSNTGELFF TGTGCCAGCAGTTTCTCCAACACCGGGGAGCTGTTTTTT
TRBJ2-2 TRBD1 . TRBV7-7 18 CASSLVVSGTGFGGELFF TGTGCTAGCAGCTTAGTAGTTTCCGGGACAGGGTTTGGCGGGGAGCTGTTTTTT
TRBJ2-3 TRBD1 medium-sized TRBV5-4 15 CASSSWGQGTDTQYF TGTGCCAGCAGCTCCTGGGGACAGGGTACAGATACGCAGTATTTT
TRBJ1-5 TRBD1 . TRBV19 12 CASSATGGPQHF TGTGCCAGTAGTGCGACAGGGGGGCCCCAGCATTTT
TRBJ2-3 TRBD2 . TRBV5-1 16 CASAPGSGASTDTQYF TGCGCCAGCGCCCCTGGTAGCGGGGCCAGCACAGATACGCAGTATTTT
TRBJ1-6 . . TRBV30 13 CAWSVQVRTPLHF TGTGCCTGGAGTGTACAGGTACGGACACCCCTCCACTTT
TRBJ2-7 . . TRBV6-5 13 CALTRSPAYEQYF TGTGCCCTCACGCGGAGCCCAGCCTACGAGCAGTACTTC
TRBJ2-7 . . TRBV5-1 11 CASSLDRARYF TGCGCCAGCAGCTTGGACAGGGCGCGATACTTC
TRBJ1-6 . . TRBV6-6 14 CASSYSRSNSPLHF TGTGCCAGCAGTTACTCTAGAAGTAATTCACCCCTCCACTTT
TRBJ2-3 TRBD2 . TRBV4-1 17 CASSQDGLAGSTDTQYF TGCGCCAGCAGCCAAGATGGACTAGCGGGTAGCACAGATACGCAGTATTTT